Below, one T cell receptor (beta chain) is given with its context. Its antigen is not known. Relapses following autologous stem cell transplantation were seen in all patients, with brentuximab vedotin exposure varying. The data stem from a study of PD-1 blockade in classical Hodgkin lymphoma. Study as a whole: Nivolumab dosing for patients was 3 mg/kg, administered intravenously every 2 weeks.

Method: immunoSEQ multiplex PCR; TCRdb's copy keeps in-frame clones and lacks some. The table has 11,000 or so clones, around 79% seen once; the top ten hold approximately 35%. Findings and limits, study-wide: The study found that TCR diversity rose significantly by C4D1 in CD4+ but not CD8+ cells.

The CDR3 spans 12 residues. Trimming removed 3 bases from V and 3 bases from J, with 6 bases in between. Germline lookup yields CDR1 PRHDT and CDR2 FYEKMQ (reference sequence). The rearrangement links TRBV13 to TRBJ2-7, with D uncertain. The starting material was peripheral blood mononuclear cells (PBMCs), obtained at baseline. This receptor was taken from a human donor with classical Hodgkin lymphoma. This CDR3 reads CASSFALYEQYV. The CDR3 DNA reads as TGTGCCAGCAGCTTCGCCCTCTACGAGCAGTACGTC.